The 8 T cell receptor beta chains below come from one sample, sequenced in a study of T cell repertoires in cytomegalovirus infection. No antigens are known for them. One entry per CDR3 protein results from TCRdb running MiXCR on the reads. Of tens of thousands of distinct CDR3 sequences listed, roughly 20% were seen once; the top ten hold approximately 68%. The source was CD8+ T cells from cultured PBMCs, collected from culture after CMV antigen stimulation. Source of these receptors: a human donor in good health (CMV status not recorded). Some clones in this sample may be carry-over from other donors' samples.

This clonotype was detected a few times. The V gene is TRBV11-2, the J gene TRBJ2-7; 10 bases match TRBD2. The V gene end was trimmed by 5 bases and the J gene end by 2 bases; junction bases not matched to a gene: 6. The CDR3 spans 15 residues. Germline V CDR1 and CDR2: SGHAT, FQNNGV. CDR3 in DNA: TGTGCCAGCAGCAGTAGGACTAGCGGTCCCTACGAGCAGTACTTC. Translation gives CASSSRTSGPYEQYF.

The V gene is TRBV10-3, the J gene TRBJ2-5; a possible D gene is TRBD1 (6 bases). CDR1 and CDR2 from the germline V gene are ENHRY and SYGVKD. This CDR3 contains 16 residues. V was pared by 10 bases and J by 2 bases, with 23 bases between. The CDR3 DNA is TGTGCCAGCAGGGGTCGACTACTGAACAGACAAGAGACCCAGTACTTC. It is translated as CASRGRLLNRQETQYF.

The chain couples TRBV7-8 to TRBJ1-1; D ambiguous. The germline V gene has CDR1 SGHVS and CDR2 FQNEAQ. V lost 6 bases, J lost 1 base, and 15 bases lay in between. The length of the CDR3 is 15 residues. CDR3 region: CASSLNTGQNTEAFF. CDR3 DNA: TGTGCCAGCAGTTTAAACACTGGCCAGAACACTGAAGCTTTCTTT.

This clonotype was detected a few times. The chain carries TRBV7-9 and TRBJ1-2, with 8 bases identical to TRBD1. This CDR3 has 14 residues. With V trimmed by 1 base and J by 7 bases, 5 bases remained unmatched. Per the germline V gene, CDR1 is SEHNR and CDR2 is FQNEAQ (reference sequence). CDR3 sequence (DNA): TGTGCCAGCAGCTTAGGGACAGGGTGGTTTGGCTACACCTTC. Translating gives CASSLGTGWFGYTF.

This clonotype has a handful of counts. The chain has TRBV7-2 and TRBJ2-3, with D hard to call. The germline V and J ends were trimmed by 1 base and 5 bases, with 19 bases remaining between them. The CDR3 covers 17 residues. The V gene's germline CDR1 is SGHTA and CDR2 FQGNSA. The CDR3: CASSLGSGLLMLDTQYF. CDR3 in DNA: TGTGCCAGCAGCTTAGGGTCAGGCCTCCTAATGCTAGATACGCAGTATTTT.

With regard to this clonotype: A much larger clone lies one base from this, so it may be a read error. The V gene is TRBV12-3 or TRBV12-4, the J gene TRBJ1-5; TRBD1 is a possible D gene (5 bases). The CDR3 runs to 12 residues. Trimming removed 9 bases from V and 3 bases from J, with 9 bases in between. Here the CDR3 DNA reads TGTGCCAGAGGGGACCCCAATCAGCCCCAGCATTTT. Translating gives CARGDPNQPQHF.

This clonotype has a count of ten or more. This chain links TRBV9 with TRBJ1-3; D is ambiguous. Germline-derived CDR1 and CDR2 are SGDLS and YYNGEE. The V end was cut by 4 bases, the J end by 0 bases, with 8 bases between. The CDR3 consists of 14 residues. In DNA form, the CDR3 reads TGTGCCAGCAGCCACCCATACTCTGGAAACACCATATATTTT. Encoded protein: CASSHPYSGNTIYF. Variable domain in full (rest from reference TRBV9 and TRBJ1-3): DSGVTQTPKHLITATGQRVTLRCSPRSGDLSVYWYQQSLDQGLQFLIQYYNGEERAKGNILERFSAQQFPDLHSELNLSSLELGDSALYFCASSHPYSGNTIYFGEGSWLTVV.

This clonotype was recorded a few times. The rearrangement links TRBV5-5 to TRBJ1-5; 7 bases map to TRBD1. Germline V gene sequence: CDR1 SGHKS, CDR2 YYEKEE (reference sequence). CDR3 length equals 16 residues. J lost 1 base, V lost 5 bases, and 9 bases had no gene match. The CDR3, as DNA: TGTGCCAGCAGTCCAAGACAGGGTGGGAGCAATCAGCCCCAGCATTTT. It is translated as CASSPRQGGSNQPQHF.